This T cell receptor beta chain derives from a study of T cell responses to AZD1222 COVID-19 vaccine. Findings and limits, study-wide: At study baseline, merely about 6 AZD1222 recipients were seropositive.

Libraries were prepared by immunoSEQ multiplex PCR; TCRdb keeps only in-frame clonotypes and omits some of them. The sample records roughly 91,000 clones, about nine tenths being singletons. Concerning this clone itself: What it binds is not known.

CDR1 is MNHEY and CDR2 is SMNVEV in the germline V gene (reference sequence). Trimming stripped 5 bases from V and 1 base from J, with 9 bases between. This CDR3 contains 13 residues. The sequence derives from an adult in good health. Here the sequenced sample was peripheral blood, taken on day 0 of AZD1222 vaccination. This chain links TRBV27 with TRBJ2-7; no definite D call. The CDR3 coding sequence is TGTGCCAGCAGTCCCCTCGAGTCCTACGAGCAGTACTTC. Amino acids: CASSPLESYEQYF.